This T cell receptor (beta chain) was obtained from a study of blood T cell repertoires in COVID-19. Study-level background: The analysed material was cDNA or gDNA that came from T cells, B-cell-depleted T cells, or PBMCs.

Generated by immunoSEQ multiplex PCR, the TCRdb table keeps only in-frame clones and is missing some. Found here are tens of thousands of clones, 82% of them singletons; the top ten hold less than 15%. In this sample, this clone turned up a few times. The V and J ends lost 2 bases and 3 bases respectively, with 11 bases between them. CDR3 length: 14 amino acids. The germline gives CDR1 LGHNT, CDR2 FRNRAP. This TCR was sampled from a human donor with acute or convalescent COVID-19. The donor label of this sample is uncertain. Sequenced material: peripheral blood. The gene calls are TRBV12-5 and TRBJ2-7; maybe TRBD1 (5 bases). CDR3 DNA: TGTGCTAGTGGTTTGAATCAGGGAAACTACGAGCAGTACTTC. It translates to CASGLNQGNYEQYF.